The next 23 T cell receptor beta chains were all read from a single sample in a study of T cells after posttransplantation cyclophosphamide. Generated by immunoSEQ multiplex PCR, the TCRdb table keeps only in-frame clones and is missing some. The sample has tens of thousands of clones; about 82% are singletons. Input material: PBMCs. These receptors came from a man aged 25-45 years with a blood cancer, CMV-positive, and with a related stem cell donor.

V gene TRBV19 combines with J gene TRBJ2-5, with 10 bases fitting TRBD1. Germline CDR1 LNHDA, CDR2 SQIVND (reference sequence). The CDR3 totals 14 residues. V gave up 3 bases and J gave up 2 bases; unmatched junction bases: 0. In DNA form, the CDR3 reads TGTGCCAGTAGTATGGACAGGGGGCAAGAGACCCAGTACTTC. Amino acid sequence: CASSMDRGQETQYF.

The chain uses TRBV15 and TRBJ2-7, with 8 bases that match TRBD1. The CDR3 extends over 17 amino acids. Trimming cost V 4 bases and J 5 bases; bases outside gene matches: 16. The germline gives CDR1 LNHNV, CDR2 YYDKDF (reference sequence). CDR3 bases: TGTGCCACCAGCAAACGACTTGGGACAGGACCTCTCGACGAGCAGTACTTC. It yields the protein CATSKRLGTGPLDEQYF.

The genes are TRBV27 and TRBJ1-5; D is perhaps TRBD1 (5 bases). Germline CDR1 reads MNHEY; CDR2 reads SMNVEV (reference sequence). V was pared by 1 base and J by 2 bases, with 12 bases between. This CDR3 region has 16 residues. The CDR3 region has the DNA TGTGCCAGCAGTTTATGGGCAGGGTACGGCAATCAGCCCCAGCATTTT. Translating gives CASSLWAGYGNQPQHF.

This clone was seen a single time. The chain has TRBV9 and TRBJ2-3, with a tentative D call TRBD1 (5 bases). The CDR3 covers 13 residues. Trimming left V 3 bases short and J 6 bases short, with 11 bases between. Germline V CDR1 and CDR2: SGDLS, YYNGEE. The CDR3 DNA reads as TGTGCCAGCAGCGCCTCAGGGTCGGATACGCAGTATTTT. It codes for CASSASGSDTQYF.

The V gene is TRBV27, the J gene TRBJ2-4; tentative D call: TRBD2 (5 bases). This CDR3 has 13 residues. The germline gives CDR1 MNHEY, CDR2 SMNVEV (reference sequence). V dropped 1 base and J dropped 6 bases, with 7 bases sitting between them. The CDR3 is CASSLLGRNIQYF. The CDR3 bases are TGTGCCAGCAGTTTATTAGGGAGAAACATTCAGTACTTC.

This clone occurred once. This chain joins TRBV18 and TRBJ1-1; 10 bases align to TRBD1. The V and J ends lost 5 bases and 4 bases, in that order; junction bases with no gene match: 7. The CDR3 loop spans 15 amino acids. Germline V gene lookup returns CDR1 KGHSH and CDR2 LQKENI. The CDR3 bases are TGTGCCAGCTCAGGGACAGGGGCGCTGGTCACTGAAGCTTTCTTT. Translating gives CASSGTGALVTEAFF.

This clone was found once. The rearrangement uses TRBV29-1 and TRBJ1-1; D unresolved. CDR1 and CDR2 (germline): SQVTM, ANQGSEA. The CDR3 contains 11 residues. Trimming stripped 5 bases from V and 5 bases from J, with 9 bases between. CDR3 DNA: TGCAGCGTTAACAGAGGGACTGAAGCTTTCTTT. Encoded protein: CSVNRGTEAFF.

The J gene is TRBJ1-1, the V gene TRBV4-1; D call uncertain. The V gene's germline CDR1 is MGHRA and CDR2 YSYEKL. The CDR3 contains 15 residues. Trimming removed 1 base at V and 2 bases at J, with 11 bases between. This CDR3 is CASSQVYRENTEAFF. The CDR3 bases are TGCGCCAGCAGCCAAGTCTACCGGGAAAACACTGAAGCTTTCTTT.

The DNA for the CDR3 is TGTGCCAGCAGTTTTGGTAGAGATACGCAGTATTTT. This encodes CASSFGRDTQYF. The chain links TRBV28 to TRBJ2-3; no clear D gene. Trimming shortened V by 3 bases and J by 5 bases, and 6 bases separated the two germline ends. Germline-derived CDR1 and CDR2 are MDHEN and SYDVKM. This CDR3 has 12 residues.

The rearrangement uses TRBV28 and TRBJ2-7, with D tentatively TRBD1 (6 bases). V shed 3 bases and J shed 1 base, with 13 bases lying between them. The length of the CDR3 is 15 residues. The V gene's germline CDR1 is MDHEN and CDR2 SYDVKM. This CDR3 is CASSFGSTGSYEQYF. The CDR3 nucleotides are TGTGCCAGCAGTTTCGGTTCGACAGGTTCCTACGAGCAGTACTTC.

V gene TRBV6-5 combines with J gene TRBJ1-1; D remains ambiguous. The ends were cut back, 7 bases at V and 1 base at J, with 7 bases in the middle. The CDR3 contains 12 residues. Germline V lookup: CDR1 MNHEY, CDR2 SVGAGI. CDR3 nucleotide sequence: TGTGCCAGCAAAAACAGGAACACTGAAGCTTTCTTT. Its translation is CASKNRNTEAFF.

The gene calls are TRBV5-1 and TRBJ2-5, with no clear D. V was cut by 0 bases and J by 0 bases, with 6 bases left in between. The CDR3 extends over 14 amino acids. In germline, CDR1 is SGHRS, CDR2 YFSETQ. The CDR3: CASSLGANQETQYF. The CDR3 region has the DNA TGCGCCAGCAGCTTGGGGGCAAACCAAGAGACCCAGTACTTC.

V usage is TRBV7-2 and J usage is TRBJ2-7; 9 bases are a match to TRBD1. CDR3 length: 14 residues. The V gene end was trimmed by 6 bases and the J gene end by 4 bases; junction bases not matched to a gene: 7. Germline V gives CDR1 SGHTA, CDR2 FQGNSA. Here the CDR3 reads CASRGTGWGYEQYF. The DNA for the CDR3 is TGTGCCAGCAGGGGGACAGGGTGGGGGTACGAGCAGTACTTC.

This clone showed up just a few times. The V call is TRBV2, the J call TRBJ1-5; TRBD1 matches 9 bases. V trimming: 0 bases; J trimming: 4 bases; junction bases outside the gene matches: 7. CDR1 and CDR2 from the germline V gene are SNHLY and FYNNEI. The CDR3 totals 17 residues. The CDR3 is CASSEAPGQGPNQPQHF. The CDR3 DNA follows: TGTGCCAGCAGTGAAGCCCCGGGACAGGGCCCTAATCAGCCCCAGCATTTT.

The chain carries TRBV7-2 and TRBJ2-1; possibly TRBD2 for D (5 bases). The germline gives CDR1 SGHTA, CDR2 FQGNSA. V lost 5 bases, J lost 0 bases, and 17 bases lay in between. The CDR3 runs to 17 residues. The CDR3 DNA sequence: TGTGCCAGCAGCCCGATAGGGCGGGCGAGCTCCTACAATGAGCAGTTCTTC. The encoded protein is CASSPIGRASSYNEQFF.

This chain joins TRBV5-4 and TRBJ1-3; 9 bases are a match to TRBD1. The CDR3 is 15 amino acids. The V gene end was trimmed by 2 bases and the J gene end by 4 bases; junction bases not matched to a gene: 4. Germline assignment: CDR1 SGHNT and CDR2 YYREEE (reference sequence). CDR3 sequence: CASSLQGAQGNTIYF. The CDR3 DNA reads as TGTGCCAGCAGCTTACAGGGGGCGCAAGGAAACACCATATATTTT.

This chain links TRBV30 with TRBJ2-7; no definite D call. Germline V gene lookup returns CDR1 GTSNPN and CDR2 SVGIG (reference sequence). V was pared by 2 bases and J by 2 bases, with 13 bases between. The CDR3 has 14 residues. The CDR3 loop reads CAWSIGRLAYEQYF. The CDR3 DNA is TGTGCCTGGAGTATTGGCAGGTTGGCCTACGAGCAGTACTTC.

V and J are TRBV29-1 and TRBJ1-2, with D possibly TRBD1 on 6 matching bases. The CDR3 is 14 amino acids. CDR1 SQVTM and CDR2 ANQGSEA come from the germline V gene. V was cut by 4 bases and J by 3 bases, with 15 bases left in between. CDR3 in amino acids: CSVVGQSPYYGYTF. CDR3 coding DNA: TGCAGCGTTGTAGGACAGAGTCCCTACTATGGCTACACCTTC.

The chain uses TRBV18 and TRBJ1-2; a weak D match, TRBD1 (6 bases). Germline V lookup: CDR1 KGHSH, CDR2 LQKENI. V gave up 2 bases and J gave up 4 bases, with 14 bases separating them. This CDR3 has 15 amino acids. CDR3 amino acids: CASSPGGAGLYGYTF. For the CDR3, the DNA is TGTGCCAGCTCACCAGGGGGCGCCGGACTCTATGGCTACACCTTC.

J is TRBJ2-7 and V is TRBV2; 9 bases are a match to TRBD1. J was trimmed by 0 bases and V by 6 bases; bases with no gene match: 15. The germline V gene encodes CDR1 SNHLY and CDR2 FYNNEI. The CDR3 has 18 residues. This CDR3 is CASRTGGSGITYSYEQYF. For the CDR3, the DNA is TGTGCCAGCAGGACAGGGGGGAGCGGGATTACCTACTCCTACGAGCAGTACTTC.

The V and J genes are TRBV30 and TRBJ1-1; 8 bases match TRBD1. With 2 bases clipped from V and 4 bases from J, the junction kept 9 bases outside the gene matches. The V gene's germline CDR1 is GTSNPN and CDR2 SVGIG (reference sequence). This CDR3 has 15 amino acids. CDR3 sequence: CAWSRGQGATTEAFF. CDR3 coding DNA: TGTGCCTGGAGTAGAGGGCAGGGGGCGACCACTGAAGCTTTCTTT.

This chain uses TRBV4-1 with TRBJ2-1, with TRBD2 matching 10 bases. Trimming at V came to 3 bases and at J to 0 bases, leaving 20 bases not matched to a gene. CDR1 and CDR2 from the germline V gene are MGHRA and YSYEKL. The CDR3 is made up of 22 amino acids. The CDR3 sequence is CASSQGGASGSPHVGSYNEQFF. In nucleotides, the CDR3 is TGCGCCAGCAGCCAGGGGGGGGCTAGCGGGAGTCCCCATGTCGGCTCCTACAATGAGCAGTTCTTC.

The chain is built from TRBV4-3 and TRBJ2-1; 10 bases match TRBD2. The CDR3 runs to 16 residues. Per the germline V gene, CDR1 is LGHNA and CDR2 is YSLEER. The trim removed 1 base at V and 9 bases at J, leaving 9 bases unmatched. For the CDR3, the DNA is TGCGCCAGCAGCCAAGTGGGGCTAGCGGGAGATGGTGAGCAGTTCTTC. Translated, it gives CASSQVGLAGDGEQFF.